These 10 T cell receptor beta chains originate from one sample sequenced in a study of neurological immune-mediated disorders. TCRdb analysed the 5' RACE reads with MiXCR anew, one entry per CDR3 protein. The sample has tens of thousands of distinct CDR3 sequences, roughly 4.8% seen once. Sequences were obtained from PBMCs. The origin of the receptors is a man aged 30 to 45 with multiple sclerosis.

This clonotype was seen many times. The chain has TRBV10-3 and TRBJ1-2; possible D gene TRBD1, 6 bases. Per germline, CDR1 ENHRY and CDR2 SYGVKD. The CDR3 totals 14 residues. V dropped 10 bases and J dropped 3 bases, with 18 bases sitting between them. In nucleotides, the CDR3 is TGTGCCAGCCAACAGGGTGGGGTCGACTATGGCTACACCTTC. This translates into CASQQGGVDYGYTF.

This clonotype appeared many times. The rearrangement joins TRBV9 to TRBJ2-1; 7 positions agree with TRBD2. This CDR3 comprises 14 residues. With V trimmed by 2 bases and J by 1 base, 0 bases remained unmatched. CDR1 is SGDLS and CDR2 is YYNGEE in the germline V gene. CDR3 residues: CASSVGGSYNEQFF. CDR3 bases: TGTGCCAGCAGCGTGGGGGGGTCCTACAATGAGCAGTTCTTC.

Only a few counts were recorded for this clonotype. This rearrangement joins TRBV3-1 to TRBJ2-7; D call uncertain. This CDR3 is built from 14 residues. The germline CDR1 and CDR2 sequences are LGHDT and YNNKEL (reference sequence). V lost 0 bases and J lost 0, with 6 bases in between. CDR3 region: CASSQDNLSYEQYF. The CDR3 DNA reads TGTGCCAGCAGCCAAGATAACCTCTCCTACGAGCAGTACTTC.

This clonotype was seen at least ten times. V gene TRBV5-1 combines with J gene TRBJ1-2, with 7 bases that match TRBD1. CDR3 size: 12 residues. V gave up 4 bases and J gave up 6 bases; unmatched junction bases: 3. Germline V CDR1 and CDR2: SGHRS, YFSETQ. CDR3 loop: CASSGGTDGYTF. The DNA of the CDR3 is TGCGCCAGCAGCGGCGGGACAGATGGCTACACCTTC.

Many counts were recorded for this clonotype. This chain's CDR3 is CASSVEGVSNTGELFF. The CDR3 coding sequence is TGTGCCAGCAGCGTAGAGGGGGTCTCGAACACCGGGGAGCTGTTTTTT. This chain joins TRBV9 and TRBJ2-2, with D tentatively TRBD1 (6 bases). The CDR3 is made up of 16 amino acids. V lost 0 bases and J lost 0, with 9 bases in between. Germline V gives CDR1 SGDLS, CDR2 YYNGEE. Full variable domain (outside the CDR3, taken from reference TRBV9 and TRBJ2-2): DSGVTQTPKHLITATGQRVTLRCSPRSGDLSVYWYQQSLDQGLQFLIQYYNGEERAKGNILERFSAQQFPDLHSELNLSSLELGDSALYFCASSVEGVSNTGELFFGEGSRLTVL.

A word on this clonotype: A much larger clone is a single base away; this may be a read error. CDR3 residues: CASSLKNTEALF. CDR3 coding DNA: TGCGCCAGCAGCTTGAAGAACACTGAAGCTTTATTT. V gene TRBV5-1 combines with J gene TRBJ1-1; no firm D call. The CDR3 is 12 residues long. Germline CDR1 reads SGHRS; CDR2 reads YFSETQ.

The table lists this clonotype with many counts. The V gene is TRBV7-9, the J gene TRBJ2-2; 7 bases are shared with TRBD2. J lost 7 bases, V lost 6 bases, and 11 bases had no gene match. The CDR3 runs to 15 residues. Germline loops: CDR1 SEHNR, CDR2 FQNEAQ (reference sequence). The CDR3 DNA is TGTGCCAGCAGTACTAGCGCGCTCAAAGACGGGGAGCTGTTTTTT. It encodes CASSTSALKDGELFF.

The chain employs TRBV10-3 and TRBJ1-2; the D is unclear. This CDR3 comprises 16 residues. CDR1 is ENHRY, CDR2 SYGVKD, per germline. V lost 0 bases and J lost 4, with 15 bases in between. The CDR3 DNA reads TGTGCCATCAGTGAGTCCGCCCTACTGCACGGCTATGGCTACACCTTC. Translating it yields CAISESALLHGYGYTF.

CDR3 sequence (DNA): TGCAGCGTTGAGGGAACTGGCTACACCTTC. Its translation: CSVEGTGYTF. This chain uses TRBV29-1 with TRBJ1-2; D is unclear. Trimming removed 3 bases at V and 7 bases at J, with 6 bases between. The CDR3 consists of 10 residues. The germline gives CDR1 SQVTM, CDR2 ANQGSEA.

This clonotype was picked up many times. This chain links TRBV5-6 with TRBJ1-6, with D possibly being TRBD1 (5 bases). CDR1 is SGHDT and CDR2 is YYEEEE in the germline V gene. Deletions cut 0 bases from V and 10 bases from J, with 14 bases between. The CDR3 runs to 15 residues. CDR3 residues: CASSLGPGPGSPLHF. CDR3 in DNA: TGTGCCAGCAGCTTGGGGCCGGGGCCGGGGTCACCCCTCCACTTT.